This T cell receptor beta chain was found in a study of PD-1 blockade in classical Hodgkin lymphoma. Trimming took 4 bases from V and 4 from J; bases not matched to a gene: 10. Germline-derived CDR1 and CDR2 are MGHRA and YSYEKL. CDR3 size: 16 residues. The time point is: newly diagnosed, previously untreated cHL patient sample. Purification of CD4+ T cells from thawed PBMCs was achieved by magnetic negative selection. The data were produced by immunoSEQ multiplex PCR, yet TCRdb's version contains in-frame clones alone and is incomplete. The sample lists 25,000 to 35,000 clones; approximately 90% were seen once.

The sequenced sample consisted of CD4+ T cells from blood. This TCR was sampled from a human donor with classical Hodgkin lymphoma. The chain is built from TRBV4-1 and TRBJ1-1; 9 bases agree with TRBD1. CDR3 sequence reads: CASSRIQGAARTEAFF. DNA of the CDR3: TGCGCCAGCAGCCGAATACAGGGGGCTGCTCGCACTGAAGCTTTCTTT.